This T cell receptor beta chain appears in the sequencing data of a study of cytotoxic CD8 clonotypes in ibrutinib-treated CLL. Background on the study: There were some 10 relapsed/refractory patients and 15 treatment-naive patients, and fewer than 18 were IGHV unmutated. After a median of about six years, approximately 15 patients stayed remitted and 12 progressed; responses had been partial in some 25 and complete in 2. Study-level results: The clonality rise at ibrutinib response reflected private clonotype expansion.

Sequencing was designed to attain a depth spanning 1 in 200,000 to 1 in 1 million T cells. The data were produced by immunoSEQ multiplex PCR, yet TCRdb's version contains in-frame clones alone and is incomplete. The data hold fewer than 55,000 clones, with 45% to 60% observed a single time. In this sample, this clone turned up once. The antigen is not known. The CDR3 is made up of 13 amino acids. Between the trimmed V and J ends, which lost 4 bases and 4 bases, there was a span of 10 bases. Germline assignment: CDR1 MNHEY and CDR2 SVGAGI. The rearrangement uses TRBV6-5 and TRBJ1-1; D possibly corresponds to TRBD1 (6 bases). The sequence was collected from a human donor with chronic lymphocytic leukemia. The specimen was PBMCs, collected after 24 months of ibrutinib treatment. The CDR3 DNA reads TGTGCCAGCAGTTGGGGGGCTGGCACTGAAGCTTTCTTT. Encoded protein: CASSWGAGTEAFF.